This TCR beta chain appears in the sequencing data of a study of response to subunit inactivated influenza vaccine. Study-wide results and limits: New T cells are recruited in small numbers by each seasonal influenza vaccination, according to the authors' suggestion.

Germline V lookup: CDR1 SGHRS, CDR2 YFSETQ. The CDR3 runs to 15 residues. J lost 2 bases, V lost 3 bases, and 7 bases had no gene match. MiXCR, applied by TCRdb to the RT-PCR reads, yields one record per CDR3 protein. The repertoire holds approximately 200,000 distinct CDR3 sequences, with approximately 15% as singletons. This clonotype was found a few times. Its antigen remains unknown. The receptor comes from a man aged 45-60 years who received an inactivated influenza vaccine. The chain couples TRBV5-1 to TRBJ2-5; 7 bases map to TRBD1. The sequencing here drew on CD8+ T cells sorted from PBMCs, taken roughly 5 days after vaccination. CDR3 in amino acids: CASSWEPGQQETQYF. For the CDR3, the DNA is TGCGCCAGCAGCTGGGAACCGGGACAGCAAGAGACCCAGTACTTC. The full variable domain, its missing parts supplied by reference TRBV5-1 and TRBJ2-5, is KAGVTQTPRYLIKTRGQQVTLSCSPISGHRSVSWYQQTPGQGLQFLFEYFSETQRNKGNFPGRFSGRQFSNSRSEMNVSTLELGDSALYLCASSWEPGQQETQYFGPGTRLLVL.